These T cell receptor beta chains were read from a single sample in a study of post-analysis software for immune sequencing data. TCRdb called the PCR reads again in MiXCR, with one record for every CDR3 protein. The sample lists approximately 570,000 distinct CDR3 sequences, roughly 45% seen once, with about 1.8% in the top ten. Source material: blood. Every receptor here comes from a girl aged 10 to 17 with multiple sclerosis. Each CDR3 is given with its conserved first and last residue. The D gene is left open where the match is weak. The listing skips clone size in some rows; elsewhere it reads once, few, many or a size class.

clone_size j_call d_call v_call cdr3_nt cdr3_aa
few TRBJ2-7 NA TRBV20-1 TGCAGTGCTAGAGATCCCGGGAGATTCTACGAGCAGTACTTC CSARDPGRFYEQYF
NA TRBJ2-1 NA TRBV12-3/TRBV12-4 TGTGCCAGCAGTCGACACTCCTACAATGAGCAGTTCTTC CASSRHSYNEQFF
NA TRBJ2-3 NA TRBV5-1 TGCGCCAGCAGCTACAGAGAGAGCACAGATACGCAGTATTTT CASSYRESTDTQYF
NA TRBJ1-1 NA TRBV7-8 TGTGCCAGCAGCTTAGGAGGCCGGTTGGGCACTGAAGCTTTCTTT CASSLGGRLGTEAFF
few TRBJ2-1 NA TRBV6-1 TGTGCCAGCAGTGAGAGTTGGGGCTCTGAGCAGTTCTTC CASSESWGSEQFF
NA TRBJ2-3 NA TRBV6-1 TGTGCCAGCCGGTGGGGAGGAACAGATACGCAGTATTTT CASRWGGTDTQYF
NA TRBJ2-1 TRBD2 TRBV24-1 TGTGCCACCAGTGATTCTAGCGGGAGAAACTACAATGAGCAGTTCTTC CATSDSSGRNYNEQFF
NA TRBJ2-4 TRBD2 TRBV20-1 TGCAGTGCTAGTTTCGGCGGGAGTCACTCAAACATTCAGTACTTC CSASFGGSHSNIQYF
NA TRBJ1-5 TRBD1 TRBV6-2/TRBV6-3 TGTGCCAGCAGCCGGGACAGAGACAATCAGCCCCAGCATTTT CASSRDRDNQPQHF
NA TRBJ2-1 NA TRBV10-1 TGCGCCAGCAGTGGCGGTCGACAAGGCTATACTGAGCAGTTCTTC CASSGGRQGYTEQFF
few TRBJ2-5 NA TRBV12-3/TRBV12-4 TGTGCCAGCAGCCGAAGACTAGGGGCCCGAGAGACCCAGTACTTC CASSRRLGARETQYF
NA TRBJ2-6 NA TRBV30 TGTGCCTGGACCGTCAGCACCTCTGGGGCCAACGTCCGGACTTTC CAWTVSTSGANVRTF
once TRBJ1-1 NA TRBV3-1 TGTGCCAGCAGCCAAGCGACTCTCACTGAAGCTTTCTTT CASSQATLTEAFF